This T cell receptor beta chain was sequenced for a study of shared clonotypes between healthy human individuals. It was at deep level that the assay was run. Sequencing was performed with immunoSEQ multiplex PCR; in TCRdb, only in-frame clones are kept and a portion is missing. The sample has approximately 2.3 million clones; 85% to 95% are singletons. Germline V gene sequence: CDR1 ENHRY, CDR2 SYGVKD. V lost 6 bases, J lost 3 bases, and 5 bases stayed unmatched. This CDR3 contains 14 residues. Subsets obtained from CD4+ cells comprised CD45RA+ naive and CD45RA-negative memory cells. This sequence was found in a young man in good health. Some clones in this sample may be carry-over from other donors' samples. The V call is TRBV10-3, the J call TRBJ2-5; TRBD1 aligns across 9 bases. Sequenced input: naive CD4+ T cells from PBMCs. Indicated subset: CD45RA+ positively selected. The CDR3 sequence: CAISRDRVEETQYF. The CDR3 DNA sequence: TGTGCCATCAGCAGGGACAGGGTGGAAGAGACCCAGTACTTC.